A selection of T cell receptor beta chains follows, all from one sample in a study of beta chain features in type 1 diabetes. The data were produced by immunoSEQ multiplex PCR, yet TCRdb's version contains in-frame clones alone and is incomplete. Altogether a few hundred thousand clones are present, 14% to 15% being singletons, with the ten largest covering about 0.014%. Sequencing was carried out using naive CD4+ T cells from blood. The origin of the receptors is a man aged 18 to 29 with type 1 diabetes. Each CDR3 is given with its conserved first and last residue. Each record gives: J gene, D gene, V gene, clone size, CDR3 DNA, CDR3 protein. A D gene is named only where the DNA matches it firmly. Expanded clones get a size class; other rows say once, few or many, or leave the size out.

TRBJ2-2	TRBD2	TRBV9	-	TGTGCCAGCAGCCAAGTAGGGGAGGGCGGGGAGCTGTTTTTT	CASSQVGEGGELFF
TRBJ2-7	-	TRBV6-5	-	TGTGCCAGCAGTTACAGGCGGCAGGGTTCCTACGAGCAGTACTTC	CASSYRRQGSYEQYF
TRBJ2-6	-	TRBV7-9	few	TGTGCCAGCAGCTTACGGTGGAGCGGTGGGTCTGGGGCCAACGTCCTGACTTTC	CASSLRWSGGSGANVLTF
TRBJ1-1	TRBD1	TRBV5-1	few	TGCGCCAGCAGCCTGGAAGCGGGACAGGGAAAGAAAGCTTTCTTT	CASSLEAGQGKKAFF
TRBJ1-5	-	TRBV9	-	TGTGCCAGCAGCACAGGGTTTGAGCGGCCCCAGCATTTT	CASSTGFERPQHF
TRBJ2-7	TRBD1	TRBV5-1	-	TGCGCCAGCAGCTTCTCTCCGGGACAGGGGCCCCTCGCCTACGAGCAGTACTTC	CASSFSPGQGPLAYEQYF
TRBJ2-1	TRBD2	TRBV5-1	-	TGCGCCAGCAGCGCCGGGACTAGCGGGCCCTACAATGAGCAGTTCTTC	CASSAGTSGPYNEQFF
TRBJ2-7	TRBD1	TRBV30	-	TGTGCCTGGAGTACGGGACAGGCAGGATACGAGCAGTACTTC	CAWSTGQAGYEQYF
TRBJ1-2	-	TRBV5-6	few	TGTGCCAGCAGCGCCAAGGCGACCGTCGGGTATGGCTACACCTTC	CASSAKATVGYGYTF
TRBJ2-7	-	TRBV6-5	few	TGTGCCAGCAGTTACTCGCACACCTACGAGCAGTACTTC	CASSYSHTYEQYF
TRBJ2-5	-	TRBV30	-	TGTGCCTGGAGTTACACGGGGGAGACCCAGTACTTC	CAWSYTGETQYF
TRBJ2-3	-	TRBV29-1	-	TGCAGCGTGGGACATCGCCTCACAGATACGCAGTATTTT	CSVGHRLTDTQYF